This T cell receptor (beta chain) was identified during a study of shared clonotypes between healthy human individuals. Study outcomes and limitations: As a rule, naive subsets had a larger estimated richness than memory subsets. The naive CD4 repertoires of a handful of donors were compared, and 5% to 6.5% of clonotypes were shared.

Worth noting for this clone: Its antigen is unidentified.

Some clones are missing from TCRdb's copy, which holds only in-frame ones; the method was immunoSEQ multiplex PCR. The table shows 600,000 to 800,000 clones, with around 77% occurring only once. Naive CD4+ cells were CD45RA-selected; the remaining cells were memory. The source material was memory CD4+ T cells sorted from blood. Subset meaning: CD45RA-negative fraction. The sequence derives from a woman in her 30s in good health.

The CDR3 DNA sequence: TGTGCCAGCAGGGTATGGTTGGAGACCCAGTACTTC. It is translated as CASRVWLETQYF. The rearrangement joins TRBV6-5 to TRBJ2-5; the D is unclear. The CDR3 is 12 amino acids. V lost 6 bases and J 5 bases, leaving 10 bases between the germline ends. CDR1 is MNHEY and CDR2 is SVGAGI in the germline V gene.